This TCR beta chain comes out of a study of control samples from healthy donors and cancer patients. This table comes from immunoSEQ multiplex PCR, and its TCRdb copy is limited to in-frame clones, with some not included. The repertoire holds 90,000 to 150,000 clones, roughly nine tenths seen once, with approximately 8% in the top ten. Trimming stripped 3 bases from V and 0 bases from J, with 15 bases between. The CDR3 extends over 17 amino acids. The V gene's germline CDR1 is LNHDA and CDR2 SQIVND (reference sequence). This chain links TRBV19 with TRBJ2-4; TRBD1 might be the D (6 bases). Sequenced sample: blood. This sequence was found in a woman younger than 35 in good health. As DNA, the CDR3 is TGTGCCAGTAGTATCATCCCAGGGGATCTAGCCAAAAACATTCAGTACTTC. Encoded protein: CASSIIPGDLAKNIQYF. Full variable domain (missing parts from reference TRBV19 and TRBJ2-4): DGGITQSPKYLFRKEGQNVTLSCEQNLNHDAMYWYRQDPGQGLRLIYYSQIVNDFQKGDIAEGYSVSREKKESFPLTVTSAQKNPTAFYLCASSIIPGDLAKNIQYFGAGTRLSVL.